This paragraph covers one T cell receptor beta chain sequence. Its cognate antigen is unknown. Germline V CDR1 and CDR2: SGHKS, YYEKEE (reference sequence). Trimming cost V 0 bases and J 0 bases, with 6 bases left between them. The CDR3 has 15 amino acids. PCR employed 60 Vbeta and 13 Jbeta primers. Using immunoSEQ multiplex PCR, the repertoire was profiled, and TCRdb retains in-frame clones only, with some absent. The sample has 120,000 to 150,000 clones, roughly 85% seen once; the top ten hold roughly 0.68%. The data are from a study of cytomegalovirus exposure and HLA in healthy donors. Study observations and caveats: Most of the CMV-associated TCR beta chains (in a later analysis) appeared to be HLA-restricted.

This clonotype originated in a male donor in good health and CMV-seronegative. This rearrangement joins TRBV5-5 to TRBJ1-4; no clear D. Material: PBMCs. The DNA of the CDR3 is TGTGCCAGCAGCTTGGAGCAGGCAACTAATGAAAAACTGTTTTTT. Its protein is CASSLEQATNEKLFF.